This T cell receptor (beta chain) is from a study of blood T cell repertoires in COVID-19. Looking at the study overall: Sites across the United States, Italy and Spain contributed samples from acute and convalescent COVID-19. PBMCs, B-cell-depleted T cells, or T cells provided the cDNA or gDNA that made up the material.

Produced via immunoSEQ multiplex PCR; TCRdb's table is partial and in-frame only. The sample lists some 260,000 clones, about 91% occurring once. CDR1 and CDR2 (germline): MNHEY, SVGEGT. V was pared by 6 bases and J by 9 bases, with 18 bases between. The CDR3 spans 13 residues. The chain couples TRBV6-2 or TRBV6-3 to TRBJ2-7, with D perhaps TRBD1 (6 bases). The specimen was peripheral blood. The receptor's source is a man older than 75 with acute or convalescent COVID-19. The CDR3 loop reads CASSSGQFAGQYF. For the CDR3, the DNA is TGTGCCAGCAGCTCCGGACAGTTCGCGGGGCAGTACTTC.